The 21 T cell receptor beta chains given below trace back to one sample, sequenced in a study of beta chain features in type 1 diabetes. General observations from the study: Shortening that was moderate but significant affected the TCRB CDR3s of Type 1 diabetes patients in all four CD4+ subsets.

For these receptors, no antigen is known. Of the isolated RNA, all was reverse transcribed, and so the sequenced material was expressed TCRB transcripts. The assay was immunoSEQ multiplex PCR, and TCRdb's table has in-frame clones only and misses some. The sample lists hundreds of thousands of clones, over 12% occurring once. Sequenced sample: naive CD4+ T cells from blood. These receptors were obtained from a man between 18 and 29 years old with type 1 diabetes.

This clone was counted once. The chain has TRBV5-1 and TRBJ1-3, with D uncertain. This CDR3 is 13 amino acids long. Trimming shortened V by 4 bases and J by 4 bases, and 9 bases separated the two germline ends. CDR1 SGHRS and CDR2 YFSETQ come from the germline V gene. The CDR3 region is CASSQLGGNTIYF. The CDR3 DNA follows: TGCGCCAGCAGCCAACTGGGCGGAAACACCATATATTTT.

J is TRBJ2-7 and V is TRBV30; 9 bases agree with TRBD1. CDR3 length: 15 residues. CDR1 GTSNPN and CDR2 SVGIG come from the germline V gene (reference sequence). The V gene end was trimmed by 2 bases and the J gene end by 4 bases; junction bases not matched to a gene: 9. The CDR3 spells CAWSPPRDRAYEQYF. The DNA for the CDR3 is TGTGCCTGGAGTCCACCCCGGGACAGGGCTTACGAGCAGTACTTC. The variable domain in full, with the rest retrieved from reference TRBV30 and TRBJ2-7, is SQTIHQWPATLVQPVGSPLSLECTVEGTSNPNLYWYRQAAGRGLQLLFYSVGIGQISSEVPQNLSASRPQDRQFILSSKKLLLSDSGFYLCAWSPPRDRAYEQYFGPGTRLTVT.

The rearrangement links TRBV6-5 to TRBJ2-1; no firm D call. V lost 6 bases, J lost 3 bases, and 9 bases lay in between. The CDR3 runs 13 residues. Per the germline V gene, CDR1 is MNHEY and CDR2 is SVGAGI. The CDR3 DNA reads TGTGCCAGCAGAGGAAACAGCTACAATGAGCAGTTCTTC. It codes for CASRGNSYNEQFF.

This clone was counted between two and nine times. The chain couples TRBV5-1 to TRBJ2-1, with D perhaps TRBD2 (6 bases). Looked up from germline, CDR1 is SGHRS and CDR2 is YFSETQ. The CDR3 contains 12 residues. Trimming cost V 4 bases and J 10 bases, with 12 bases left between them. CDR3 amino acids: CASSQTSLEQFF. CDR3 in DNA: TGCGCCAGCAGCCAGACTAGTTTGGAGCAGTTCTTC.

The chain carries TRBV5-4 and TRBJ1-4; D is undetermined. Trimming took off 4 bases at V and 3 bases at J, with 16 bases between the two ends. Looked up from germline, CDR1 is SGHNT and CDR2 is YYREEE (reference sequence). The CDR3 is made up of 16 amino acids. The CDR3 region is CASSPTEGLANEKLFF. The CDR3 region has the DNA TGTGCCAGCAGCCCCACCGAAGGGCTAGCTAATGAAAAACTGTTTTTT. The variable domain in full, completed from reference TRBV5-4 and TRBJ1-4, reads ETGVTQSPTHLIKTRGQQVTLRCSSQSGHNTVSWYQQALGQGPQFIFQYYREEENGRGNFPPRFSGLQFPNYSSELNVNALELDDSALYLCASSPTEGLANEKLFFGSGTQLSVL.

This clone appeared a few times. V and J are TRBV6-5 and TRBJ1-2; tentative D call: TRBD1 (5 bases). Germline CDR1 and CDR2: MNHEY and SVGAGI. The length of the CDR3 is 15 residues. V gave up 2 bases and J gave up 2 bases, with 12 bases separating them. The CDR3 protein is CASSYGQGSNYGYTF. The CDR3, as DNA: TGTGCCAGCAGTTACGGCCAGGGCTCAAACTATGGCTACACCTTC.

V is TRBV18 and J is TRBJ1-4, with D perhaps matching TRBD1 (6 bases). The CDR3 loop spans 14 amino acids. Germline-derived CDR1 and CDR2 are KGHSH and LQKENI. V lost 4 bases, J lost 3 bases, and 9 bases lay in between. The CDR3 reads CASSRTDPNEKLFF. CDR3 in DNA: TGTGCCAGCTCACGGACAGACCCTAATGAAAAACTGTTTTTT.

This sequence joins TRBV7-3 and TRBJ1-5; no reliable D call. This CDR3 is 13 amino acids long. CDR1 is SGHTA and CDR2 is FQGTGA in the germline V gene. V lost 1 base and J lost 7, with 8 bases in between. CDR3 coding DNA: TGTGCCAGCAGCTTAAAGCCCGGGCAGCCCCAGCATTTT. Its protein is CASSLKPGQPQHF.

The V call is TRBV20-1, the J call TRBJ1-1, with D unresolved. The CDR3 has 11 amino acids. Germline values: CDR1 DFQATT, CDR2 SNEGSKA (reference sequence). V was shortened by 3 bases and J by 2 bases, with 4 bases between the two germline ends. The CDR3 spells CSASSNTEAFF. CDR3 DNA: TGCAGTGCTAGTAGTAACACTGAAGCTTTCTTT.

This clone was observed a handful of times. V and J are TRBV4-3 and TRBJ2-3; D not certain. V lost 0 bases and J 3 bases, leaving 7 bases between the germline ends. The V gene's germline CDR1 is LGHNA and CDR2 YSLEER. CDR3 length equals 14 residues. CDR3 nucleotide sequence: TGCGCCAGCAGCCAAGATATCCAGACAGATACGCAGTATTTT. Translated, it gives CASSQDIQTDTQYF.

Note on this clone: The sample contains more than one DNA sequence encoding this CDR3. J is TRBJ2-6 and V is TRBV18; no clear D gene. V lost 1 base, J lost 0 bases, and 4 bases lay in between. The CDR3 runs to 15 residues. Germline CDR1 KGHSH, CDR2 LQKENI. The CDR3 protein is CASSPRGSGANVLTF. In nucleotides, the CDR3 is TGTGCCAGCTCACCACGAGGCTCTGGGGCCAACGTCCTGACTTTC.

This clone was detected a few times. The rearrangement joins TRBV21-1 to TRBJ2-3; TRBD1 is taken as the D call from the table, unchecked against the DNA. TRBV21-1 is a recognized pseudogene. The CDR3 is 16 amino acids. The CDR3 here is CASVSGGTGAQDTQYF. For the CDR3, the DNA is TGTGCCAGCGTATCCGGAGGGACAGGGGCCCAAGATACGCAGTATTTT.

The V call is TRBV30, the J call TRBJ1-2; tentative D call: TRBD1 (5 bases). CDR1 is GTSNPN and CDR2 is SVGIG in the germline V gene (reference sequence). This CDR3 is 14 amino acids long. The ends were cut back, 1 base at V and 8 bases at J, with 17 bases in the middle. For the CDR3, the DNA is TGTGCCTGGAGTGACCCGAGCAGGGTAGAAGGCTACACCTTC. It codes for CAWSDPSRVEGYTF.

Only a few counts were recorded for this clone. V is TRBV4-3 and J is TRBJ2-5; 8 bases are shared with TRBD2. This CDR3 is 17 amino acids long. CDR1 and CDR2 from the germline V gene are LGHNA and YSLEER. After removal of 1 base from V and 0 bases from J, the junction contained 7 bases not matched to a gene. CDR3 nucleotide sequence: TGCGCCAGCAGCCAAGGAGGGACTAGGGGTAACCAAGAGACCCAGTACTTC. It is translated as CASSQGGTRGNQETQYF.

V gene TRBV7-2 combines with J gene TRBJ1-3, with D maybe TRBD1 (5 bases). The CDR3 has 15 amino acids. The V gene lost 5 bases and the J gene lost 0 bases, with 11 bases spanning the gap. The germline V gene has CDR1 SGHTA and CDR2 FQGNSA. DNA of the CDR3: TGTGCCAGCAGCCGAGGGGTCATCTCTGGAAACACCATATATTTT. This codes for CASSRGVISGNTIYF.

This clone occurred a few times. The chain employs TRBV5-1 and TRBJ2-3; unclear D gene. Deletions cut 1 base from V and 4 bases from J, with 7 bases between. CDR3 length: 13 amino acids. The germline V gene has CDR1 SGHRS and CDR2 YFSETQ. CDR3 protein: CASSLISPDTQYF. CDR3 in DNA: TGCGCCAGCAGCTTGATATCCCCAGATACGCAGTATTTT.

CDR3: CASSGLRFSGNTIYF. For the CDR3, the DNA is TGTGCCAGCAGTGGACTTCGATTCTCTGGAAACACCATATATTTT. The V gene is TRBV2, the J gene TRBJ1-3; D ambiguous. CDR3 length equals 15 residues. V lost 4 bases, J lost 0 bases, and 10 bases lay in between. The germline CDR1 and CDR2 sequences are SNHLY and FYNNEI.

The CDR3 DNA sequence: TGCGCCAGCAGCCGATCGTTGGCTGGGCAGGGGAGGTTTCGGAGCACAGATACGCAGTATTTT. Translated: CASSRSLAGQGRFRSTDTQYF. The V gene is TRBV4-3, the J gene TRBJ2-3, with D perhaps assigned TRBD1 or TRBD2 (6 bases each). V lost 4 bases and J 0 bases, leaving 29 bases between the germline ends. The germline V gene has CDR1 LGHNA and CDR2 YSLEER. There are 21 residues in the CDR3.

The rearrangement joins TRBV15 to TRBJ2-5, with D tentatively TRBD2 (6 bases). Germline V lookup: CDR1 LNHNV, CDR2 YYDKDF (reference sequence). The V end was cut by 0 bases, the J end by 14 bases, with 16 bases between. CDR3 size: 13 residues. The DNA for the CDR3 is TGTGCCACCAGCAGAGATCTAGCGCCTCCGGTCTACTTC. Its translation: CATSRDLAPPVYF.

In this sample, this clone turned up once. The genes are TRBV4-1 and TRBJ2-7, with 9 bases that match TRBD2. After removal of 3 bases from V and 0 bases from J, the junction contained 6 bases not matched to a gene. There are 16 residues in the CDR3. CDR1 MGHRA and CDR2 YSYEKL come from the germline V gene. The DNA of the CDR3 is TGCGCCAGCAGCCATTACCTAGCGGGACCCTCCTACGAGCAGTACTTC. Translation: CASSHYLAGPSYEQYF.

CDR3 nucleotides: TGTGCCAGCAGTTTAGCTCACGGACCTATGCGGCAGCCCCAGCATTTT. It is translated as CASSLAHGPMRQPQHF. The chain joins TRBV28 to TRBJ1-5; no firm D call. V lost 2 bases and J lost 7, with 18 bases in between. The V gene's germline CDR1 is MDHEN and CDR2 SYDVKM. The CDR3 runs 16 residues. Full variable domain (rest looked up from reference TRBV28 and TRBJ1-5): DVKVTQSSRYLVKRTGEKVFLECVQDMDHENMFWYRQDPGLGLRLIYFSYDVKMKEKGDIPEGYSVSREKKERFSLILESASTNQTSMYLCASSLAHGPMRQPQHFGDGTRLSIL.